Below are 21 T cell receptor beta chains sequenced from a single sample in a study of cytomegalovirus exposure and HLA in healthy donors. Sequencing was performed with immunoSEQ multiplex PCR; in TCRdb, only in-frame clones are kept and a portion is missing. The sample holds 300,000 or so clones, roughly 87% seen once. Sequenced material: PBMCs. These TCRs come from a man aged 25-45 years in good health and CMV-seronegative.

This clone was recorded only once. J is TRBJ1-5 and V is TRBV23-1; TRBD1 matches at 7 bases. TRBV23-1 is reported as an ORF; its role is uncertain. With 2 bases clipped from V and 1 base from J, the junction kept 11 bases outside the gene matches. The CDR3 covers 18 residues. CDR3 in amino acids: CASSQPDREGKSNQPQHF. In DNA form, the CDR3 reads TGCGCCAGCAGTCAACCCGACAGGGAAGGGAAGAGCAATCAGCCCCAGCATTTT.

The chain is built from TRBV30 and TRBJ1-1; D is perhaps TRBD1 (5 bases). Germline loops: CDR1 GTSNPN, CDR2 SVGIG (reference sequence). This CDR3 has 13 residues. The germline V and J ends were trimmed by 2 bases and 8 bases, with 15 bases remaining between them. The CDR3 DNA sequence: TGTGCCTGGAGTTCGGCCTTGGGGCGCGAAGCTTTCTTT. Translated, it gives CAWSSALGREAFF. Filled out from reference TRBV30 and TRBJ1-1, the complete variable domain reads SQTIHQWPATLVQPVGSPLSLECTVEGTSNPNLYWYRQAAGRGLQLLFYSVGIGQISSEVPQNLSASRPQDRQFILSSKKLLLSDSGFYLCAWSSALGREAFFGQGTRLTVV.

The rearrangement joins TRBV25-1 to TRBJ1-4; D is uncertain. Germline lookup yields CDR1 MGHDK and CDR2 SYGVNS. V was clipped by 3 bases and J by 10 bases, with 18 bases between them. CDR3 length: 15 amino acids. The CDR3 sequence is CASSDPGGPSGKLFF. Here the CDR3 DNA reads TGTGCCAGCAGTGACCCCGGAGGGCCTTCAGGAAAACTGTTTTTT.

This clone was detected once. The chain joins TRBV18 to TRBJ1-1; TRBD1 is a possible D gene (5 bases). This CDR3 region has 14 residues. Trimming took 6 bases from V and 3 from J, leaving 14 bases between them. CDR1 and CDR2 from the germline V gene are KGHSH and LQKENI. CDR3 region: CASSRDSSHTEAFF. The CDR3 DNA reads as TGTGCCAGCTCGCGGGACTCCAGCCACACTGAAGCTTTCTTT.

DNA for the CDR3: TGCGCCAGCAGGCCCGGGACAGGGAGCACAGATACGCAGTATTTT. It translates to CASRPGTGSTDTQYF. The V gene is TRBV5-1, the J gene TRBJ2-3, with 9 bases aligning to TRBD1. CDR3 length: 15 residues. J lost 0 bases, V lost 5 bases, and 4 bases had no gene match. CDR1 and CDR2 (germline): SGHRS, YFSETQ.

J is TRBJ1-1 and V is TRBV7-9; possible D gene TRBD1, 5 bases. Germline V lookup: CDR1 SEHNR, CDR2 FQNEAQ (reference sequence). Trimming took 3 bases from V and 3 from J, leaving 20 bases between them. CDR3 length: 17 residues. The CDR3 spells CASSFSGGARAHTEAFF. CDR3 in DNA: TGTGCCAGCAGCTTTAGCGGCGGGGCAAGGGCTCACACTGAAGCTTTCTTT.

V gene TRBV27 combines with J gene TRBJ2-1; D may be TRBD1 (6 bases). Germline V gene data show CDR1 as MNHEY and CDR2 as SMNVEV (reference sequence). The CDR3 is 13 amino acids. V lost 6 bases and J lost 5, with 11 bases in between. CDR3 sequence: CASRIQGHNEQFF. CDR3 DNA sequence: TGTGCCAGCAGAATACAGGGCCACAATGAGCAGTTCTTC.

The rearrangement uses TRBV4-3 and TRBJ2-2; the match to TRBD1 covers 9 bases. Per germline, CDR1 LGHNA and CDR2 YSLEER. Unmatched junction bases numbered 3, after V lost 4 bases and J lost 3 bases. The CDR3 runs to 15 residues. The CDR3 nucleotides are TGCGCCAGCAGCCCGGGACAGGGATACACCGGGGAGCTGTTTTTT. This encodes CASSPGQGYTGELFF.

In nucleotides, the CDR3 is TGTGCCTGGAGTTCGGGGGGGCCCACCTACGAGCAGTACTTC. This encodes CAWSSGGPTYEQYF. The chain employs TRBV30 and TRBJ2-7; 8 nucleotides align to TRBD2. Germline lookup yields CDR1 GTSNPN and CDR2 SVGIG (reference sequence). There are 14 residues in the CDR3. Trimming at V came to 2 bases and at J to 2 bases, leaving 5 bases not matched to a gene.

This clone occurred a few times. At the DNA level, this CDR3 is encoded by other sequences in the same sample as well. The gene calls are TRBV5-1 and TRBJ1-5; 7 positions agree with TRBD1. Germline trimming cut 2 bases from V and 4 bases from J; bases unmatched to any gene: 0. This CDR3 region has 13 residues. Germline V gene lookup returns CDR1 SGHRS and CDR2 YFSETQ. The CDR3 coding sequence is TGCGCCAGCAGCTTACAGGGGAATCAGCCCCAGCATTTT. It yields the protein CASSLQGNQPQHF.

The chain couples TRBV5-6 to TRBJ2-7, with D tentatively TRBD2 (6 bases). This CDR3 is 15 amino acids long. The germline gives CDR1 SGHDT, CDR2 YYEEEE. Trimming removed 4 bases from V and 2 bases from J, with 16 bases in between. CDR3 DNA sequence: TGTGCCAGCAGCCCAGCCTTGCGGGGCCCCTACGAGCAGTACTTC. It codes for CASSPALRGPYEQYF. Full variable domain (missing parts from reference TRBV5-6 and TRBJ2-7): DAGVTQSPTHLIKTRGQQVTLRCSPKSGHDTVSWYQQALGQGPQFIFQYYEEEERQRGNFPDRFSGHQFPNYSSELNVNALLLGDSALYLCASSPALRGPYEQYFGPGTRLTVT.

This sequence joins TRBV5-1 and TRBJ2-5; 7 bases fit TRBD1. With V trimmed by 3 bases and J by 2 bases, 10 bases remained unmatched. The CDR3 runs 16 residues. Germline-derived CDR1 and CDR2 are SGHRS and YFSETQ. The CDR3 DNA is TGCGCCAGCAGCTACCCCCGGGACAGTCCACAAGAGACCCAGTACTTC. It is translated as CASSYPRDSPQETQYF.

CDR3 coding DNA: TGCAGCGTTGAAGATAGGGCAGGGCTCTCCTACGAGCAGTACTTC. Translated: CSVEDRAGLSYEQYF. The chain couples TRBV29-1 to TRBJ2-7, with D perhaps matching TRBD1 (5 bases). V was clipped by 0 bases and J by 0 bases, with 12 bases between them. CDR3 size: 15 residues. Germline V gene sequence: CDR1 SQVTM, CDR2 ANQGSEA.

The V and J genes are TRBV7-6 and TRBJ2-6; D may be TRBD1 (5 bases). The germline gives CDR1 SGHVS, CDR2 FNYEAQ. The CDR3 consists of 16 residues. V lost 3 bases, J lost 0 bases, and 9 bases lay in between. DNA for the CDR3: TGTGCCAGCAGCTTCAGTAGGGGCTCTGGGGCCAACGTCCTGACTTTC. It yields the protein CASSFSRGSGANVLTF.

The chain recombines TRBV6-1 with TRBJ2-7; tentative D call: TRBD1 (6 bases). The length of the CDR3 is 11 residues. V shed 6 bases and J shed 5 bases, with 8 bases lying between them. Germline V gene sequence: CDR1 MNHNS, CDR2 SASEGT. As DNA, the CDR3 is TGTGCCAGCAGCAGGGGAGACGAGCAGTACTTC. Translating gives CASSRGDEQYF.

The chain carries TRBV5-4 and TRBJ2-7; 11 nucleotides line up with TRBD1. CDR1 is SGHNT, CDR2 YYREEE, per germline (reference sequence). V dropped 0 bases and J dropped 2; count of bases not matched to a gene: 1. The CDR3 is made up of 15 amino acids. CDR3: CASSLGGQGAYEQYF. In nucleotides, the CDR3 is TGTGCCAGCAGCTTGGGGGGACAGGGGGCCTACGAGCAGTACTTC.

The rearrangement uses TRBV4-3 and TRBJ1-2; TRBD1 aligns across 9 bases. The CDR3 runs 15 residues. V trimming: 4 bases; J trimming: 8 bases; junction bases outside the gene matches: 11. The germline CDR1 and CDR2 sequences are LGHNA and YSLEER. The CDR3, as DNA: TGCGCCAGCAGCCGGGAAGGGGGACAGGGTGGGGGCTACACCTTC. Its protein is CASSREGGQGGGYTF.

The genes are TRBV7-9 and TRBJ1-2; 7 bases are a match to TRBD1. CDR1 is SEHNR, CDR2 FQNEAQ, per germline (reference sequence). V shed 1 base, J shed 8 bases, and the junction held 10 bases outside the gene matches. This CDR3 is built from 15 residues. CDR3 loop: CASSLVGGGAEGYTF. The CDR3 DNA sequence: TGTGCCAGCAGCTTAGTAGGAGGGGGCGCGGAGGGCTACACCTTC.

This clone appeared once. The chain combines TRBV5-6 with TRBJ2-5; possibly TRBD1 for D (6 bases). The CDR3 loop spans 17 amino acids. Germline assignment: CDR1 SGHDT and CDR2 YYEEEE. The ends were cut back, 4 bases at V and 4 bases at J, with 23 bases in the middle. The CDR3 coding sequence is TGTGCCAGCAGCCCTCCCTCAGGGGAGCAGGCCGGAGAGACCCAGTACTTC. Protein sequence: CASSPPSGEQAGETQYF.

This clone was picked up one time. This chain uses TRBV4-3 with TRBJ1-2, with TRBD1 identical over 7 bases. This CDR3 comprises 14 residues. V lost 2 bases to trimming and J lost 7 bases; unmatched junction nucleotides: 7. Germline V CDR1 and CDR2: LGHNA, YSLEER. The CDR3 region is CASSQRQGSSGYTF. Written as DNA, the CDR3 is TGCGCCAGCAGCCAACGACAGGGATCTAGTGGCTACACCTTC.

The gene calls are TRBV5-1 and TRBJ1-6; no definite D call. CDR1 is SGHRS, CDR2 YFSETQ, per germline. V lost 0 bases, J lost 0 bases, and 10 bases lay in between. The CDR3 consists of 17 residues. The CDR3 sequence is CASSLAEGGSYNSPLHF. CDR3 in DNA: TGCGCCAGCAGCTTGGCAGAGGGTGGCTCCTATAATTCACCCCTCCACTTT.